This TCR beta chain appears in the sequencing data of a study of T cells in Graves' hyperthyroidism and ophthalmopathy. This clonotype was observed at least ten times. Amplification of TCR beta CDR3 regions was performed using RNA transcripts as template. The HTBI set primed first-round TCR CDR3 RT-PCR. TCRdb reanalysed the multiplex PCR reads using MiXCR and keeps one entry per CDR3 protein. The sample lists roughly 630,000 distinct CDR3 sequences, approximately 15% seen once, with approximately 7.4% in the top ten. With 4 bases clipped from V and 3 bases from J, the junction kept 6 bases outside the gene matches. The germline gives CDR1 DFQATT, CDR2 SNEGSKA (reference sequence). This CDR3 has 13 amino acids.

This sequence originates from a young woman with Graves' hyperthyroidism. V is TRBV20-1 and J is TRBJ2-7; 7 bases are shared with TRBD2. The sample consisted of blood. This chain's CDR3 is CSAKGLGLYEQYF. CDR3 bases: TGCAGTGCTAAAGGACTAGGACTCTACGAGCAGTACTTC.